This TCR beta chain was sequenced for a study of identical twins. The CDR3 totals 15 residues. V dropped 4 bases and J dropped 1; count of bases not matched to a gene: 6. Germline V gene data show CDR1 as MNHNS and CDR2 as SASEGT. One entry per CDR3 protein results from TCRdb running MiXCR on the 5' RACE reads. The table has 400,000 to 550,000 distinct CDR3 sequences, roughly a quarter seen once. This same sample was also part of a study on T cells expressing NK-cell markers. From that paper: The study sequenced eight donors, seven HCMV-seropositive and one seronegative. Also leading the CD3+CD56-NKG2C+ fraction in several donors were these clonotypes.

V gene TRBV6-1 combines with J gene TRBJ2-5, with 7 bases identical to TRBD1. This receptor was taken from a woman in her late teens or twenties in good health. Sample: CD4+ T cells sorted from blood. CDR3 in DNA: TGTGCCAGCAGTGGCTTTAGGGGGCCCCAAGAGACCCAGTACTTC. Amino acid sequence: CASSGFRGPQETQYF.